The entry below gives a single T cell receptor (delta chain) sequence along with its context. No antigen is known for it. A far larger clone lies a single base away; this is likely a read error. Distinct nucleotide sequences in the sample also encode this CDR3. TCRdb re-called the multiplex PCR reads through CATT. The sample contains 85,000 to 90,000 delta-chain clones, over 1.1% of which appear only once. Vgamma9/Vdelta2+ and Vdelta2-negative gammadelta T cells were flow-sorted from PBMC for bulk sequencing. CDR3 length equals 21 residues. V was clipped by 3 bases and J by 2 bases, with 31 bases between them. The V gene's germline CDR1 is TSWWSYY and CDR2 QGS. The data are from a study of γδ T cells in repeated Plasmodium falciparum infection. Study-level information: The natural-infection arm compared Malian children under seasonal malaria with matched Australian children. General observations from the study: Malian children's Vdelta2-negative repertoires appeared more expanded and less diverse than Australians'.

This chain connects TRDV1 to TRDJ1, with D perhaps matching TRDD3 (8 bases). The J gene is not listed in TCRdb, so it was assigned here from a DNA match to germline. This clonotype was obtained from a pool of human donors (malaria-infected and uninfected, not separated). The sequencing input was gamma-delta T cells from blood. This CDR3 is CALGELRSYWGGGLGTDKLIF. For the CDR3, the DNA is TGTGCTCTTGGGGAGCTACGTTCCTACTGGGGTGGGGGATTAGGTACCGATAAACTCATCTTT.